The TCR beta chain under discussion was sequenced for a study of T cell responses to AZD1222 COVID-19 vaccine. Study-wide points: The sample set comprised mostly white British donors with more females, and clonal diversity was possibly underestimated.

Concerning this clone itself: The antigen is undetermined.

TCRdb's table, derived via immunoSEQ multiplex PCR, lists solely in-frame clones and lacks some. The profile shows roughly 160,000 clones, approximately 90% of them singletons. V gave up 3 bases and J gave up 6 bases, with 6 bases separating them. CDR3 size: 12 residues. Germline lookup yields CDR1 MNHNS and CDR2 SASEGT. The sequences come from peripheral blood, collected on day 0 of AZD1222 vaccination. The chain employs TRBV6-1 and TRBJ1-5; possibly TRBD1 for D (5 bases). The sequence was collected from an adult in good health. The CDR3 region is CASSDGGQPQHF. CDR3 nucleotide sequence: TGTGCCAGCAGTGATGGGGGTCAGCCCCAGCATTTT.